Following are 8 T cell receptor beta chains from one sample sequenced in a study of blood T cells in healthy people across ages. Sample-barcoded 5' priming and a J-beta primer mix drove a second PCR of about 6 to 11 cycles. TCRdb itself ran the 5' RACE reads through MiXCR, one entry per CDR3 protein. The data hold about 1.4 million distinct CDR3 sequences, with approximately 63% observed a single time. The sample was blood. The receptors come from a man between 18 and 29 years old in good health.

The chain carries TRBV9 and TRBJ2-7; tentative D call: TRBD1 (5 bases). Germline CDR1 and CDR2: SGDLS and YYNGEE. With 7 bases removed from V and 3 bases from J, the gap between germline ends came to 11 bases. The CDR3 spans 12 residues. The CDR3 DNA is TGTGCCAGCCCCCCACAGGACTACGAGCAGTACTTC. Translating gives CASPPQDYEQYF.

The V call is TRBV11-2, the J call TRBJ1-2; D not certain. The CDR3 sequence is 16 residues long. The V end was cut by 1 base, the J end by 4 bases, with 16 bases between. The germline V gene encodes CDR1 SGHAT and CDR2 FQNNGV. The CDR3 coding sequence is TGTGCCAGCAGCTTAGTTGAGCGGCGGCCGATCTATGGCTACACCTTC. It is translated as CASSLVERRPIYGYTF. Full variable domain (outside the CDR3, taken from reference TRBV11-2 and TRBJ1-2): EAGVAQSPRYKIIEKRQSVAFWCNPISGHATLYWYQQILGQGPKLLIQFQNNGVVDDSQLPKDRFSAERLKGVDSTLKIQPAKLEDSAVYLCASSLVERRPIYGYTFGSGTRLTVV.

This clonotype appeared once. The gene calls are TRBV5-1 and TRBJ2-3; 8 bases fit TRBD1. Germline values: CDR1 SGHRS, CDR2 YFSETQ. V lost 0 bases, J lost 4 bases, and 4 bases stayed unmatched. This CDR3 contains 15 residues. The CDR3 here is CASSLADRESDTQYF. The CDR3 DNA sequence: TGCGCCAGCAGCTTGGCGGACAGGGAATCAGATACGCAGTATTTT. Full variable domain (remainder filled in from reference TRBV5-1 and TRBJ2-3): KAGVTQTPRYLIKTRGQQVTLSCSPISGHRSVSWYQQTPGQGLQFLFEYFSETQRNKGNFPGRFSGRQFSNSRSEMNVSTLELGDSALYLCASSLADRESDTQYFGPGTRLTVL.

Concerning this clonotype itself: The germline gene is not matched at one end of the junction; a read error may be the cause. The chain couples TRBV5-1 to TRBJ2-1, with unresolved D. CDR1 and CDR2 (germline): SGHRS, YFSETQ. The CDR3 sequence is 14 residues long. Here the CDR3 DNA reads TGCGCCAGCAGCCCCCCGAACTCCTACAGTGAGCAGTTCTTC. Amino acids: CASSPPNSYSEQFF. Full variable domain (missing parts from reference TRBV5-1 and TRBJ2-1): KAGVTQTPRYLIKTRGQQVTLSCSPISGHRSVSWYQQTPGQGLQFLFEYFSETQRNKGNFPGRFSGRQFSNSRSEMNVSTLELGDSALYLCASSPPNSYSEQFFGPGTRLTVL.

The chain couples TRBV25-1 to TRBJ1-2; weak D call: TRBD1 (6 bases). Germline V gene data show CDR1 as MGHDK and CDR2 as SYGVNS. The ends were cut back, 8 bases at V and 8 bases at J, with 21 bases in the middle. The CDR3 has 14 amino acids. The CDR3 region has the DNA TGTGCCAGCCCCGGGGGCGGCAGGGTACCCGGCTACACCTTC. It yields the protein CASPGGGRVPGYTF.

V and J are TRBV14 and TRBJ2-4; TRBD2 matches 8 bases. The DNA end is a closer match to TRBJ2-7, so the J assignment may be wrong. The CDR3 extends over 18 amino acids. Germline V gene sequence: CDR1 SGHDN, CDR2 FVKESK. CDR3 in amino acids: CASSQYRGSGGFPYEQYF. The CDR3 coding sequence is TGTGCCAGCAGCCAATATAGGGGAAGCGGGGGCTTTCCCTACGAGCAGTACTTC.

DNA for the CDR3: TGTGCCAGCAGCTCCATAGCTGGACAGAACGCCTACAATGAGCAGTTCTTC. It yields the protein CASSSIAGQNAYNEQFF. The chain recombines TRBV7-9 with TRBJ2-1; TRBD1 might be the D (6 bases). The CDR3 covers 17 residues. Germline values: CDR1 SEHNR, CDR2 FQNEAQ (reference sequence). V gave up 4 bases and J gave up 2 bases, with 18 bases separating them.

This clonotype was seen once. CDR3 DNA sequence: TGTGCCAGCAGCCTAAGGGATTTTATCGTCTCATCCAACGGCTACACCTTC. Residues: CASSLRDFIVSSNGYTF. The chain combines TRBV7-9 with TRBJ1-2; D is uncertain. The ends were cut back, 5 bases at V and 8 bases at J, with 27 bases in the middle. Germline V gene data show CDR1 as SEHNR and CDR2 as FQNEAQ (reference sequence). CDR3 length equals 17 residues.